The sequence of this T cell receptor beta chain was determined in a study of shared clonotypes between healthy human individuals (TCRdb year 2020). General notes on the study: The cohort comprised a couple of women and a few men aged 18 to 49 years. The study deeply sequenced blood TCR repertoires of about 5 healthy adults to estimate repertoire size and the extent of clonotype sharing between individuals. Libraries were prepared and TCR repertoires were sequenced by different laboratories using diverse techniques, in order to increase sequencing depth and limit assay-specific biases. For each donor, three plates each were used for CD4 naive and CD4 memory, two plates were used for CD8 naive, and one plate was used for CD8 memory. Leukapheresis yielded between about 0.9 and 9 billion PBMCs per donor.

Using the deep immunoSEQ assay, TCR CDR3 regions were amplified from genomic DNA by multiplex PCR. Extracted genomic DNA from each cell subset was distributed evenly across all wells of several immunoSEQ 96-well plates, and each plate was treated as a replicate. Each replicate PCR for sorted subsets received around 200 ng genomic DNA, equal to 30,000 or so T cell genomes. Purified libraries were quantified with a Qubit 3.0 fluorometer, sized on a Bioanalyzer 2100, and re-quantified with the KAPA Library Quantification kit. Each immunoSEQ 96-well plate was sequenced on its own single-read 150-cycle Illumina NextSeq 550 flow cell. As for the authors' bioinformatics: Because only junctional sequences without quality scores were contained in the immunoSEQ output, filtering matching that applied to full-length reads could not be performed. To assign V/J genes and CDR3, sequences were annotated against IMGT germline references using PyIR, a Python wrapper for IgBLAST v1.9. Reads with weak V/J assignments (E-value above 1e-6), missing CDR3, stop codons, out-of-frame junctions, or ambiguous translated residues were removed. V3J clonotypes were defined as sequences sharing the same inferred V gene, J gene, and CDR3 amino acid sequence. Percentage overlap between repertoires was computed as shared unique clonotypes divided by the size of the smaller repertoire. Three approaches were used to assess repertoire richness: RTK rarefaction, the Chao1 estimator, and Recon v2.1 estimates of unobserved clonotypes. Generation probabilities were computed with OLGA for all TCRbeta clonotypes obtained by the gDNA method from several donors. The table comes from immuneACCESS by way of TCRdb, which keeps in-frame sequences with V and J called. Part of the clones is missing from these tables; in studies checked, under half for an unresolved V gene and the rest for unknown reasons. Clone size and V and J calls were adopted from that table, with D and trimming inferred from the DNA. The sample contains around 1.6 million clones, approximately 98% of them found a single time. The top ten hold about 0.45% of the sample.

CDR1 and CDR2, looked up from the germline V gene, are SNHLY and FYNNEI. V and J lose 8 bases and 1 base, and a span of 11 bases separates them. From its cysteine to its phenylalanine, the CDR3 spans 13 amino acids. The sequence is cut down to CDR3 DNA, 39 bases in frame from base 1. The donors were healthy, HIV-negative adults who had no recently reported acute infections or vaccinations. Every donor was a Caucasian adult living in Nashville, Tennessee, USA. CD4+ T cells were enriched by magnetic negative selection; naive cells were then positively selected on CD45RA, and the negative fraction formed the memory subset. After blood collection by leukapheresis, PBMCs were isolated using Ficoll-Histopaque density gradient centrifugation and then cryopreserved in the vapor phase of liquid nitrogen. Purity and quantity of every magnetically sorted T cell population were checked by analytical flow cytometry. From each sorted fraction, genomic DNA was isolated and quantified by UV absorbance on a Nanodrop 2000c.

Results and caveats for the whole study, not just this receptor: Incomplete sequencing was indicated by rarefaction of sorted-subset datasets, despite the large sequencing depth. Compared with non-shared clonotypes, clonotypes shared by all four sorted-subset donors had higher generation probabilities. Sharing across a handful of donors was observed for around 5% of naive CD4, around 3.5% of naive CD8, over 2% of memory CD4, and around 0.42% of memory CD8 clonotypes. Because the study included a small number of donors, the genetic and exposure-history diversity represented was limited. Based on pairwise subsampling, the degree of clonotype sharing among donors was expected to be affected by sequencing depth. Larger estimated clonotype richness was generally found for naive subsets than for memory subsets. Sampling was restricted to blood, and TCR repertoires in tissue are likely to differ from TCR repertoires in blood.

For this clone: Its antigen has not been determined. Base-call qualities are not available, and no considerably larger clone is one nucleotide away.

Sequencing used naive CD4+ T cells sorted from blood. The intended sense of this specimen's cell subset or site label: CD45RA+ positively selected. Recombination linked TRBV2 to TRBJ2-5; perhaps TRBD1 is the D gene, with 6 bases matching. This TCR derives from a man aged 30 to 45 in good health. Read as DNA, the sequence is TGTGCCAGCGCAGGGGAAGTCCAAGAGACCCAGTACTTC. This sequence encodes CASAGEVQETQYF. The CDR3, completed at both ends by the reference TRBV2 and TRBJ2-5 genes, gives the full variable domain EPEVTQTPSHQVTQMGQEVILRCVPISNHLYFYWYRQILGQKVEFLVSFYNNEISEKSEIFDDQFSVERPDGSNFTLKIRSTKLEDSAMYFCASAGEVQETQYFGPGTRLLVL.